This paragraph covers one T cell receptor (beta chain) sequence. The germline V and J ends were trimmed by 4 bases and 1 base, with 11 bases remaining between them. CDR3 length: 14 residues. CDR1 and CDR2 (germline): SGHRS, YFSETQ. The data were taken from a study of blood T cell repertoires in COVID-19. Original processing notes: Nucleated cell number was recorded as an estimate derived from reference gene primer amplification. The table came from immunoSEQ multiplex PCR; TCRdb's copy has only in-frame clones and leaves some out. V and J calls and clone size are those listed in that table; D and trimming were worked out from the DNA. The data contain 280,000 or so clones, about 80% of them singletons.

The rearrangement uses TRBV5-1 and TRBJ2-5, with D tentatively TRBD1 (6 bases). This TCR derives from a woman aged 50 to 60 who had recovered from COVID-19. Source material: peripheral blood. The CDR3 loop is CASSTTGFQETQYF. The CDR3 DNA reads TGCGCCAGCAGCACGACAGGTTTCCAAGAGACCCAGTACTTC.